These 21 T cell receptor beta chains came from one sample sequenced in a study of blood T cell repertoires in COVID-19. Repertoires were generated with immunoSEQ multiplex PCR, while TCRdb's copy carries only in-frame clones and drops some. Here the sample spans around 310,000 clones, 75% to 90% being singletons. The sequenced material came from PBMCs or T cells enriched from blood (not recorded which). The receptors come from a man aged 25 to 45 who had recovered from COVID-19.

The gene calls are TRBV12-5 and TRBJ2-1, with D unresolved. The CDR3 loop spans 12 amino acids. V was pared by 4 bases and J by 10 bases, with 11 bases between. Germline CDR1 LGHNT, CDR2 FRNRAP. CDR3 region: CASGSSFGEQFF. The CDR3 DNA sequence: TGTGCTAGTGGTTCGTCTTTCGGGGAGCAGTTCTTC.

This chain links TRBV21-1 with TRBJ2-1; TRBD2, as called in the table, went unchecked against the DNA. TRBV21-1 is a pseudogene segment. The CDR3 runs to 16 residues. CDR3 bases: TGTGCCAGCAGCAAAGACGGAGGTCCGTTGGACAATGAGCAGTTCTTC. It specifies CASSKDGGPLDNEQFF.

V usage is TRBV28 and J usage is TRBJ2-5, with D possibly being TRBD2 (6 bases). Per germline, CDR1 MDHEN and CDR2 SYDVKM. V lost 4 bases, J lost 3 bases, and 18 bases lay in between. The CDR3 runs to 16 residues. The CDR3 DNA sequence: TGTGCCAGCAGTTGGGGGGTCCTAGCAATAGAAGAGACCCAGTACTTC. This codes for CASSWGVLAIEETQYF.

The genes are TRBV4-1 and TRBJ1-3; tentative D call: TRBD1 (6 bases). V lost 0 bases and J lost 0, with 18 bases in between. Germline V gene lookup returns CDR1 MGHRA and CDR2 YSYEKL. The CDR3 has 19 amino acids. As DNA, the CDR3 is TGCGCCAGCAGCCAAGATCATGGGGGACGGACAGTCTCTGGAAACACCATATATTTT. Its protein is CASSQDHGGRTVSGNTIYF.

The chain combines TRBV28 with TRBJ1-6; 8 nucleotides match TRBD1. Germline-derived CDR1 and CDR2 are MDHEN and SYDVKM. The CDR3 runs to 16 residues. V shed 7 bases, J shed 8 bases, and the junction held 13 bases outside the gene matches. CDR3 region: CASISGQYRGDSPLHF. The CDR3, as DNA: TGTGCCAGCATAAGCGGACAGTACAGGGGGGATTCACCCCTCCACTTT.

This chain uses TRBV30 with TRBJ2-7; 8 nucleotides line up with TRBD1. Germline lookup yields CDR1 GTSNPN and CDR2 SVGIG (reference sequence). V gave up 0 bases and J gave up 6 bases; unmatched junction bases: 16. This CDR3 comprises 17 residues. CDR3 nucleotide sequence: TGTGCCTGGAGTGTAGGACAGGGACTCCCCGTAGTCGCCGAGCAGTACTTC. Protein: CAWSVGQGLPVVAEQYF.

The CDR3: CASSTYYSGGGGNTGELFF. DNA for the CDR3: TGTGCCAGCAGCACCTACTATAGCGGGGGCGGGGGAAACACCGGGGAGCTGTTTTTT. The chain links TRBV28 to TRBJ2-2, with 9 positions matching TRBD2. From germline, CDR1 is MDHEN and CDR2 SYDVKM. V lost 6 bases, J lost 2 bases, and 16 bases stayed unmatched. The CDR3 totals 19 residues.

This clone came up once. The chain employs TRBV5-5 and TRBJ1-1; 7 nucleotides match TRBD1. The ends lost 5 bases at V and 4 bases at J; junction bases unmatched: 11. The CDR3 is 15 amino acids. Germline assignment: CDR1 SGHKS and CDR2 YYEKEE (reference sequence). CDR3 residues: CASSWGQSLGTEAFF. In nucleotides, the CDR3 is TGTGCCAGCAGTTGGGGACAGTCCTTAGGCACTGAAGCTTTCTTT.

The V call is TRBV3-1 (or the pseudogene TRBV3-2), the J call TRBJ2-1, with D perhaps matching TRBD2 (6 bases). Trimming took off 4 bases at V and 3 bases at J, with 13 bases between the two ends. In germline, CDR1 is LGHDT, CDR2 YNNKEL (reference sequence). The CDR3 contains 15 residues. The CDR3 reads CASSPDDGGYNEQFF. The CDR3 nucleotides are TGTGCCAGCAGCCCGGACGACGGGGGCTACAATGAGCAGTTCTTC.

CDR3 DNA sequence: TGTGCCAGCAGCCAAGCAGGTCCAGATACGCAGTATTTT. This codes for CASSQAGPDTQYF. The chain is built from TRBV3-1 (or the pseudogene TRBV3-2) and TRBJ2-3, with D unclear. CDR3 size: 13 residues. Germline V lookup: CDR1 LGHDT, CDR2 YNNKEL (reference sequence). V was clipped by 1 base and J by 4 bases, with 6 bases between them.

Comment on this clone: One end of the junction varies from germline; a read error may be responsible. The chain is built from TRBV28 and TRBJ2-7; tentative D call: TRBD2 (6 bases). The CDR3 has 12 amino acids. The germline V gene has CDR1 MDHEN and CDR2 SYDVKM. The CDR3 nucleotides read TGTGCCAGCAGTTTAGGGTTGGGGACTCCTGTTTTC. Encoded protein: CASSLGLGTPVF.

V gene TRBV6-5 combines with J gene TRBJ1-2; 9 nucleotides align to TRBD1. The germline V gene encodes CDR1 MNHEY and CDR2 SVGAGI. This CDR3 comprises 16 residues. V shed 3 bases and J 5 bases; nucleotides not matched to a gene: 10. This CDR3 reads CASSYLGGGQGYGYTF. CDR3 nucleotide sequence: TGTGCCAGCAGTTATCTGGGGGGTGGACAGGGGTATGGCTACACCTTC.

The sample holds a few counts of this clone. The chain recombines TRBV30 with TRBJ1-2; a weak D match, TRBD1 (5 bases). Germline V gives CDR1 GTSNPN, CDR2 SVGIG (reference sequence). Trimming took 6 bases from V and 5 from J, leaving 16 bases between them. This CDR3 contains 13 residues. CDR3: CACQGWDSYGYTF. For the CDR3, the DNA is TGTGCCTGCCAGGGTTGGGATAGTTATGGCTACACCTTC.

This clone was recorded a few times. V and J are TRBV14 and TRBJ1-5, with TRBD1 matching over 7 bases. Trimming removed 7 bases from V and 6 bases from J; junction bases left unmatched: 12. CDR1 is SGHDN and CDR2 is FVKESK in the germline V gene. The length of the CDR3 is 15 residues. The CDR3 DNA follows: TGTGCCAGCAACCGAGACAGGGAGGCGAGTCAGCCCCAGCATTTT. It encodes CASNRDREASQPQHF.

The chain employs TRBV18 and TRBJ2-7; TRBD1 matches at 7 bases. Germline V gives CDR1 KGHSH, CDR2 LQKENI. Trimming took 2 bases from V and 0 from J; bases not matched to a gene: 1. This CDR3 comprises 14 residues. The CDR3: CASSPTGDSYEQYF. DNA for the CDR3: TGTGCCAGCTCACCAACAGGGGACTCCTACGAGCAGTACTTC.

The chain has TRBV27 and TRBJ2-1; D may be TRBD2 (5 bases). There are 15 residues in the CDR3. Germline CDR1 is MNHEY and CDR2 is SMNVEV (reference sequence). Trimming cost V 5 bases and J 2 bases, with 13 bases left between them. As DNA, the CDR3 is TGTGCCAGCAGTCCCACTAGGCCCCCCTACAATGAGCAGTTCTTC. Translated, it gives CASSPTRPPYNEQFF.

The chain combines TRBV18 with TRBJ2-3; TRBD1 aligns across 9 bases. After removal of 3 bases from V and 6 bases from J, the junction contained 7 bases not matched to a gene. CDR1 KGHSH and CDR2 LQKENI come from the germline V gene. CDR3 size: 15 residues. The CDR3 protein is CASSPGTGSSDTQYF. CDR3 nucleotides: TGTGCCAGCTCACCCGGGACAGGGTCATCTGATACGCAGTATTTT.

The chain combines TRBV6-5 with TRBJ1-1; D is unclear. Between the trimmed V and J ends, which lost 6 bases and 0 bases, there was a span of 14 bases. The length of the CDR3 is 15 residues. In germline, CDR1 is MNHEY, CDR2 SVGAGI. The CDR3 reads CASSSHPTVNTEAFF. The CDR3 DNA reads TGTGCCAGCAGCTCCCACCCTACAGTGAACACTGAAGCTTTCTTT.

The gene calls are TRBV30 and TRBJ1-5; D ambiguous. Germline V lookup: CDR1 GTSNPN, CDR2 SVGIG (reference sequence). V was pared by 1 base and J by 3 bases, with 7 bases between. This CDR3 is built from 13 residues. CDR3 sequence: CAWSGEINQPQHF. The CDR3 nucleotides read TGTGCCTGGAGTGGGGAGATCAATCAGCCCCAGCATTTT.

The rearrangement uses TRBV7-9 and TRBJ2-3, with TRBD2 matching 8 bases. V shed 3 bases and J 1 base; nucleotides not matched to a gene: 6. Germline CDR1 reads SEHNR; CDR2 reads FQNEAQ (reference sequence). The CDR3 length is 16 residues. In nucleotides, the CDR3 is TGTGCCAGCAGCTTTCCTCCGGGACTAGGCACAGATACGCAGTATTTT. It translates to CASSFPPGLGTDTQYF.

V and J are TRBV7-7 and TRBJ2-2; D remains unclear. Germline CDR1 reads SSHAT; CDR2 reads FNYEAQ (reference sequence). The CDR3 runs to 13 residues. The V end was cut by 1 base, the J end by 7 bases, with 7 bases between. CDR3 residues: CASSLVISGELFF. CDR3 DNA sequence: TGTGCCAGCAGCTTAGTAATCAGCGGGGAGCTGTTTTTT.